The rows below give T cell receptor beta chains drawn from one sample of a study of blood T cell repertoires in COVID-19. The method was immunoSEQ multiplex PCR; TCRdb's version includes in-frame clones alone and lacks a portion of them. This table has approximately 270,000 clones, 80% to 90% appearing once. The source material was peripheral blood. The receptors shown here come from a woman in her seventies with acute or convalescent COVID-19. Both conserved end residues are part of each CDR3. Fields, in order: clone size, D gene, J gene, V gene, CDR3 DNA, CDR3 protein. The D gene is left open where the match is weak. Clone size appears in some rows only: once, few, many, or a class for an expanded clone.

. . TRBJ1-1 TRBV28 TGTGCCAGCAGGTCTCAGGGTCGAGCTTTCTTT CASRSQGRAFF
. TRBD2 TRBJ2-3 TRBV14 TGTGCCAGCAGCCGGGGGCAGCGGGGGAACACAGATACGCAGTATTTT CASSRGQRGNTDTQYF
. . TRBJ1-5 TRBV2 TGTGCCAGCAGCCGACAACATGATCAGCCCCAGCATTTT CASSRQHDQPQHF
. TRBD1 TRBJ1-1 TRBV5-4 TGTGCCAGCAGCAGGGGACAGGGGGCGTATGTGAACACTGAAGCTTTCTTT CASSRGQGAYVNTEAFF
. TRBD1 TRBJ2-7 TRBV2 TGTGCCAGCAGACGGACAGGGGCTAACTACGAGCAGTACTTC CASRRTGANYEQYF
. TRBD1 TRBJ1-2 TRBV5-6 TGTGCCAGCAGGTTACAGGGGGCGAGCTATGGCTACACCTTC CASRLQGASYGYTF
. . TRBJ2-3 TRBV4-1 TGCGCCAGCAGCCAGAGCAACGGGTACACAGATACGCAGTATTTT CASSQSNGYTDTQYF
. . TRBJ2-7 TRBV3-1/TRBV3-2 TGTGCCAGCAGCCAAGCTGACAGATCCTACGAGCAGTACTTC CASSQADRSYEQYF
. TRBD1 TRBJ2-1 TRBV9 TGTGCCAGCAGCCTCACCGGGACAGGGTCCTACAATGAGCAGTTCTTC CASSLTGTGSYNEQFF
. TRBD1 TRBJ2-7 TRBV13 TGTGCCAGCAGCTTCGGGACAGTCAGCTACGAGCAGTACTTC CASSFGTVSYEQYF
. . TRBJ1-5 TRBV6-5 TGTGCCAGCAGCCCCCGGGCGGGAAGGCAGCCCCAGCATTTT CASSPRAGRQPQHF
. . TRBJ1-5 TRBV12-3/TRBV12-4 TGTGCCAGCAGTTCTCTCAGGGGTCAGCCCCAGCATTTT CASSSLRGQPQHF
. . TRBJ1-3 TRBV4-1 TGCGCCAGCAGCCAAGATTCATGGAACAGCCCTTCGTTGTTT CASSQDSWNSPSLF
. TRBD2 TRBJ2-5 TRBV5-5 TGTGCCAGCAGGCAGTCCGGGACTAGCGGAAAAGAGACCCAGTACTTC CASRQSGTSGKETQYF
. TRBD1 TRBJ1-2 TRBV5-5 TGTGCCAGCCGATGGACAGGGCGAGGTGGCTACACCTTC CASRWTGRGGYTF
. . TRBJ1-2 TRBV5-4 TGTGCCAGCAGCTCTGACTCCTATGGCTACACCTTC CASSSDSYGYTF
. . TRBJ2-5 TRBV6-5 TGTGCCAGCAACCGTGGCCGGGGGGAGACCCAGTACTTC CASNRGRGETQYF
few TRBD1 TRBJ1-2 TRBV2 TGTGCCACCAGGACAGGAGCTAACTATGGCTACACCTTC CATRTGANYGYTF
. TRBD1 TRBJ2-3 TRBV29-1 TGCAGCGCTATCGCTCCAGGGGGAAGTACAGATACGCAGTATTTT CSAIAPGGSTDTQYF
. . TRBJ2-7 TRBV9 TGTGCCAGCAGCGGCGAGGGGGGGCCAACCTACGAGCAGTACTTC CASSGEGGPTYEQYF
. TRBD2 TRBJ2-7 TRBV3-1/TRBV3-2 TGTGCCAGCAGCCTTGGGGCGGGGGGCCTCTACGAGCAGTACTTC CASSLGAGGLYEQYF
. TRBD2 TRBJ2-5 TRBV7-2 TGTGCCAGCAGCTTAGGGCAGACTAGCGGCCAAGAGACCCAGTACTTC CASSLGQTSGQETQYF
. . TRBJ1-1 TRBV19 TGTGCCAGTAGTAGCACAGCGAACACTGAAGCTTTCTTT CASSSTANTEAFF
. . TRBJ2-7 TRBV5-6 TGTGCCAGCAGCTTGGTTGGAGGGGGGGTCTACGAGCAGTACTTC CASSLVGGGVYEQYF
. TRBD2 TRBJ2-7 TRBV29-1 TGCAGCACCTCTAGCGGGGGGATTTACGAGCAGTACTTC CSTSSGGIYEQYF
. TRBD1 TRBJ1-4 TRBV18 TGTGCCAGCTCACTAAGGACAGGCGATAATAATGAAAAACTGTTTTTT CASSLRTGDNNEKLFF
. . TRBJ1-4 TRBV11-2 TGTGCCAGCAGCTTAGGAGGAAGTCCTAATGAAAAACTGTTTTTT CASSLGGSPNEKLFF
. TRBD2 TRBJ2-5 TRBV5-1 TGCGCCAGCAGCTTGGATGGGGCTAGCGGCCAAGAGACCCAGTACTTC CASSLDGASGQETQYF
. TRBD1 TRBJ2-2 TRBV19 TGTGCCAGTACCCGGTGGGGGACAGGGAACACCGGGGAGCTGTTTTTT CASTRWGTGNTGELFF
. TRBD2 TRBJ2-2 TRBV6-5 TGTGCCAGCAGCCGCGGGGGGGCGAACACCGGGGAGCTGTTTTTT CASSRGGANTGELFF
. TRBD1 TRBJ2-1 TRBV6-5 TGTGCCAGCACCCCAACAGGGGGCGCCGATGAGCAGTTCTTC CASTPTGGADEQFF
once TRBD2 TRBJ2-1 TRBV7-2 TGTGCCAGCAGGGCGCTAGCGGGGGAGAACAATGAGCAGTTCTTC CASRALAGENNEQFF
once . TRBJ1-2 TRBV7-9 TGTGCCAGCAGCGCCCCCCCCGGACAACCTCTCGGATACGGCTACACCTTC CASSAPPGQPLGYGYTF
. . TRBJ2-2 TRBV5-1 TGCGCCAGCAGCTCGGCCACCCGGGTTGCCAGGGAGCTGTTTTTT CASSSATRVARELFF
few TRBD1 TRBJ2-2 TRBV2 TGTGCCAGCAGTGCATACAGGGGGGACACCGGGGAGCTGTTTTTT CASSAYRGDTGELFF
. . TRBJ2-3 TRBV5-1 TGCGCCAGCCGGGCCCGGGGGGAGGGACAGGAAGCAGATACGCAGTATTTT CASRARGEGQEADTQYF
. . TRBJ2-7 TRBV6-1 TGTGCCAGCACACCCCGGGGGAGAAGGGAGCAGTACTTC CASTPRGRREQYF
. . TRBJ2-3 TRBV30 TGTGCCTGGAGGCAGGAATTCACAGATACGCAGTATTTT CAWRQEFTDTQYF
. TRBD1 TRBJ1-4 TRBV6-5 TGTGCCAGCAGTTACTCAACAGGGGCCGGTGAAAAACTGTTTTTT CASSYSTGAGEKLFF
once TRBD1 TRBJ1-2 TRBV4-1 TGCGCCAGCAGCCAAGACGCAAACAGGGGGGAAGGCTACACCTTC CASSQDANRGEGYTF
. . TRBJ2-7 TRBV3-1/TRBV3-2 TGTGCCAGCAGCCAAGGAAAAGGACAGTGGTACTTC CASSQGKGQWYF
. TRBD1 TRBJ2-2 TRBV24-1 TGTGCCACCAGTGACCTAATTGGGGACAGGGTAGTAAGCGGGGAGCTGTTTTTT CATSDLIGDRVVSGELFF
. . TRBJ1-1 TRBV30 TGTGCCCGGGGGGAGGAGACTGAAGCTTTCTTT CARGEETEAFF
. . TRBJ1-2 TRBV6-5 TGTGCCAGCAGTTATCGGACTCTAACGGACTATGGCTACACCTTC CASSYRTLTDYGYTF
. . TRBJ2-5 TRBV28 TGTGCCAGCAGTCCCACAGGGTACCAAGAGACCCAGTACTTC CASSPTGYQETQYF
once . TRBJ1-1 TRBV7-6 TGTGCCAGCAGCGAAGGGAGGGGAAGGACTGAAGCTTTCTTT CASSEGRGRTEAFF
once . TRBJ1-2 TRBV12-3/TRBV12-4 TGTGCCAGCAGTTTAGCGCAGAACTATGGCTACACCTTC CASSLAQNYGYTF
. . TRBJ1-1 TRBV18 TGTGCCAGCTCAGCCTTCGAGGGATTCACTGAAGCTTTCTTT CASSAFEGFTEAFF
. TRBD2 TRBJ2-3 TRBV2 TGTGCCAGCAGTCCCGGGACTAGCGCAGATACGCAGTATTTT CASSPGTSADTQYF
. TRBD1 TRBJ2-2 TRBV27 TGTGCCAGCAGCTACCCTGGGACAGGGGGCACCGGGGAGCTGTTTTTT CASSYPGTGGTGELFF